A selection of T cell receptor beta chains follows, all from one sample in a study of T cell responses to AZD1222 COVID-19 vaccine. The assay was immunoSEQ multiplex PCR, and TCRdb's table has in-frame clones only and misses some. Of tens of thousands of clones listed, approximately 88% are singletons. The material sequenced was peripheral blood, taken 28 days after the second AZD1222 dose. The receptors originated from an adult who received the AZD1222 COVID-19 vaccine. CDR3s include the opening cysteine and the closing phenylalanine or tryptophan. A D gene is named only where the DNA matches it firmly.

CDR3nt | CDR3aa | d_gene | j_gene | v_gene
TGTGCCAGTAGTATTGACCCGGACGGCAGCAATCAGCCCCAGCATTTT | CASSIDPDGSNQPQHF | . | TRBJ1-5 | TRBV19
TGTGCCAGCACCCGGGGCGGCGGGGGCAATCAGCCCCAGCATTTT | CASTRGGGGNQPQHF | . | TRBJ1-5 | TRBV2
TGTGCCAGCAGCCTGGAGGCAACTGGGGCCAACGTCCTGACTTTC | CASSLEATGANVLTF | . | TRBJ2-6 | TRBV5-6
TGTGCCAGCAGCCGACAGGGCCGGAGGGATGAGCAGTTCTTC | CASSRQGRRDEQFF | . | TRBJ2-1 | TRBV5-6
TGTGCCACCAGCAGAGAGGGGAGTATCAATCAGCCCCAGCATTTT | CATSREGSINQPQHF | . | TRBJ1-5 | TRBV15
TGTGCCAGCAGCCCGCGGGGGGAAAAACTGTTTTTT | CASSPRGEKLFF | . | TRBJ1-4 | TRBV3-1/TRBV3-2
TGTGCTAGTGGCCTCGGACAGGTGAACACCGGGGAGCTGTTTTTT | CASGLGQVNTGELFF | TRBD1 | TRBJ2-2 | TRBV12-5
TGTGCCAGCAGCTTGCCGGGGGGGCGCGCGAATGAGCAGTTCTTC | CASSLPGGRANEQFF | TRBD2 | TRBJ2-1 | TRBV5-6
TGTGCCAGCAGCGGACAGGTATCTTCCTACGAGCAGTACTTC | CASSGQVSSYEQYF | TRBD1 | TRBJ2-7 | TRBV5-4
TGTGCCAGCAGCTTAGACGGGGGATCCTACAATGAGCAGTTCTTC | CASSLDGGSYNEQFF | . | TRBJ2-1 | TRBV11-3
TGTGCCACCAGTCTGGCTTACCCAGAATATGGCTACACCTTC | CATSLAYPEYGYTF | . | TRBJ1-2 | TRBV24-1
TGTGCCAGCAGACAGGGGATAGACAATGAGCAGTTCTTC | CASRQGIDNEQFF | TRBD1 | TRBJ2-1 | TRBV5-4
TGTGCCAGCAGTTACGGGCTAGCGGACTACAATGAGCAGTTCTTC | CASSYGLADYNEQFF | TRBD2 | TRBJ2-1 | TRBV6-2/TRBV6-3
TGTGCCAGCAGTGATCCCCTCGGGACCGAAGGCGAGACCCAGTACTTC | CASSDPLGTEGETQYF | . | TRBJ2-5 | TRBV25-1
TGTGCCAGCAGTCGTCGGGTTAACCGATTCGGGGCCGGGGAGCTGTTTTTT | CASSRRVNRFGAGELFF | . | TRBJ2-2 | TRBV6-6
TGTGCCAGCAGTGAAGCGGTGACAGGGGTGACTCAGCCCCAGCATTTT | CASSEAVTGVTQPQHF | TRBD1 | TRBJ1-5 | TRBV6-1
TGTGCCAGTAGTCAGCAAGGGGTCGGCAGTGGCTACACCTTC | CASSQQGVGSGYTF | . | TRBJ1-2 | TRBV19